The clone carrying this T cell receptor beta chain was counted only a few times. Its antigen is unknown. TCRbeta library construction was performed incorporating unique molecular identifiers. TCRdb itself ran the PCR reads through MiXCR, one entry per CDR3 protein. The sample yields about a million distinct CDR3 sequences, around 30% seen once. The sample belongs to a study of T-cell reconstitution after alpha-beta-depleted transplantation in children. Whole-study findings and limits: Several hundred expanded graft clones reportedly supplied alpha-beta T cells about two months after transplant. Day-60 TCRbeta diversity that was high in some patients was derived from surviving recipient T cells and thymic progenitors. By one year post-transplant, T-cell counts and diversity largely arose from T cells that were newly produced.

CDR1 and CDR2 from the germline V gene are SQVTM and ANQGSEA. This CDR3 has 16 amino acids. The junction had 2 bases not matched to a gene; V was cut back by 4 bases and J by 0 bases. The specimen was PBMCs, mostly from graft donor cells, collected 360 days after TCRalphabeta/CD19-depleted stem cell transplant. The TCR sequence derives from a boy in the first two years of life who had a stem cell transplant for SCID, so the T cells may come from the graft donor. The chain joins TRBV29-1 to TRBJ2-1, with 14 bases identical to TRBD2. The CDR3 here is CSVGGTSGGSYNEQFF. The CDR3 DNA follows: TGCAGCGTTGGAGGGACTAGCGGGGGCTCCTACAATGAGCAGTTCTTC.